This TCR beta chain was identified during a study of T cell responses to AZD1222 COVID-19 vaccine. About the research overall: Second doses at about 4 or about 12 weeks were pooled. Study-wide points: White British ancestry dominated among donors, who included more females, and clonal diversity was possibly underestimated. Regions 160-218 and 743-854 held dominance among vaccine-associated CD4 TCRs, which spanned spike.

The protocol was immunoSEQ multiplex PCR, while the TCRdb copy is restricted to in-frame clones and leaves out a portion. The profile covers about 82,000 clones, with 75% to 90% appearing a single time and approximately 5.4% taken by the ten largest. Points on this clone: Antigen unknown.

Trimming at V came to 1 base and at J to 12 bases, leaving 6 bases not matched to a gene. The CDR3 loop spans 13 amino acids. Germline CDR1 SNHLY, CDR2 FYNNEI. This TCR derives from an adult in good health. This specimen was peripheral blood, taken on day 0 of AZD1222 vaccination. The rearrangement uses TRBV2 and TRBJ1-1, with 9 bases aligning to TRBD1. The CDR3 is CASSEVGDREPFF. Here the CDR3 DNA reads TGTGCCAGCAGTGAAGTGGGGGACAGGGAACCTTTCTTT.